These 24 T cell receptor beta chains originate from one sample sequenced in a study of blood T cell repertoires in COVID-19. The data were produced by immunoSEQ multiplex PCR, yet TCRdb's version contains in-frame clones alone and is incomplete. The sample records about 330,000 clones, roughly 88% being singletons. The sample comprised peripheral blood. These receptors were collected from a woman aged 45-65 years with active or convalescent COVID-19.

The gene calls are TRBV6-2 or TRBV6-3 and TRBJ2-3, with D possibly matching TRBD1 (6 bases). Between the trimmed V and J ends, which lost 0 bases and 1 base, there was a span of 14 bases. The CDR3 totals 17 residues. Germline-derived CDR1 and CDR2 are MNHEY and SVGEGT. The CDR3 reads CASSYSIRQDRTDTQYF. The CDR3 DNA follows: TGTGCCAGCAGTTACTCTATTAGACAGGACCGCACAGATACGCAGTATTTT.

The rearrangement uses TRBV13 and TRBJ2-1; 8 bases fit TRBD2. The CDR3 totals 16 residues. The germline CDR1 and CDR2 sequences are PRHDT and FYEKMQ (reference sequence). After removal of 5 bases from V and 4 bases from J, the junction contained 10 bases not matched to a gene. In nucleotides, the CDR3 is TGTGCCAGCAGCGCTGGACTAGCTGGACCATACAATGAGCAGTTCTTC. Its translation: CASSAGLAGPYNEQFF.

V usage is TRBV5-1 and J usage is TRBJ1-1; D perhaps matches TRBD1 (5 bases). Germline V lookup: CDR1 SGHRS, CDR2 YFSETQ. CDR3 length equals 16 residues. Trimming stripped 0 bases from V and 0 bases from J, with 12 bases between. The CDR3 DNA follows: TGCGCCAGCAGCTTGGTGGCAGGGTTTATGAACACTGAAGCTTTCTTT. Translation gives CASSLVAGFMNTEAFF.

Here the CDR3 reads CASSVAPGLAGGLTYNEQFF. In DNA form, the CDR3 reads TGTGCCAGCAGCGTAGCCCCGGGACTAGCGGGGGGACTCACCTACAATGAGCAGTTCTTC. V gene TRBV7-3 combines with J gene TRBJ2-1; TRBD2 aligns across 15 bases. The length of the CDR3 is 20 residues. With V trimmed by 5 bases and J by 2 bases, 13 bases remained unmatched. The germline V gene encodes CDR1 SGHTA and CDR2 FQGTGA.

The chain has TRBV30 and TRBJ1-6; D is undetermined. This CDR3 comprises 14 residues. Trimming left V 2 bases short and J 7 bases short, with 12 bases between. In germline, CDR1 is GTSNPN, CDR2 SVGIG (reference sequence). CDR3 sequence reads: CAWSSRGKNSPLHF. CDR3 bases: TGTGCCTGGAGTTCACGGGGTAAGAATTCACCCCTCCACTTT.

V gene TRBV9 combines with J gene TRBJ2-2, with 9 positions matching TRBD1. V was clipped by 3 bases and J by 6 bases; unmatched bases: 9. Germline V CDR1 and CDR2: SGDLS, YYNGEE. This CDR3 contains 16 residues. CDR3 loop: CASSGFPGQGSGELFF. For the CDR3, the DNA is TGTGCCAGCAGCGGCTTCCCGGGACAGGGTTCCGGGGAGCTGTTTTTT.

The rearrangement uses TRBV14 and TRBJ1-2, with D tentatively TRBD1 (6 bases). Trimming took off 6 bases at V and 7 bases at J, with 15 bases between the two ends. Germline V gene data show CDR1 as SGHDN and CDR2 as FVKESK. The length of the CDR3 is 13 residues. CDR3 in amino acids: CASSPAQGSGYTF. Here the CDR3 DNA reads TGTGCCAGCAGTCCCGCACAGGGCTCTGGCTACACCTTC. Full variable domain (remainder filled in from reference TRBV14 and TRBJ1-2): EAGVTQFPSHSVIEKGQTVTLRCDPISGHDNLYWYRRVMGKEIKFLLHFVKESKQDESGMPNNRFLAERTGGTYSTLKVQPAELEDSGVYFCASSPAQGSGYTFGSGTRLTVV.

The chain couples TRBV6-5 to TRBJ2-7; unclear D gene. The germline V gene has CDR1 MNHEY and CDR2 SVGAGI. V lost 6 bases and J lost 3, with 15 bases in between. This CDR3 has 14 amino acids. CDR3 coding DNA: TGTGCCAGCAGCCTCCGGCGGTCCGACTACGAGCAGTACTTC. Residues: CASSLRRSDYEQYF.

The gene calls are TRBV28 and TRBJ1-5, with 8 bases aligning to TRBD1. CDR3 length equals 14 residues. The junction had 4 bases not matched to a gene; V was cut back by 5 bases and J by 4 bases. The germline CDR1 and CDR2 sequences are MDHEN and SYDVKM. The CDR3 sequence: CASSSRQGNQPQHF. In DNA form, the CDR3 reads TGTGCCAGCAGTAGTCGACAGGGGAATCAGCCCCAGCATTTT.

The V and J genes are TRBV19 and TRBJ1-5, with D unclear. Deletions cut 0 bases from V and 3 bases from J, with 6 bases between. Germline assignment: CDR1 LNHDA and CDR2 SQIVND (reference sequence). The CDR3 covers 14 residues. CDR3 region: CASSIDRYNQPQHF. DNA for the CDR3: TGTGCCAGTAGTATAGACAGGTACAATCAGCCCCAGCATTTT.

This clone was detected once. Here the CDR3 DNA reads TGTGCCTGGAAACTCCGGGACAGGGGGTCCAATGAGCAGTTCTTC. It specifies CAWKLRDRGSNEQFF. The J gene is TRBJ2-1, the V gene TRBV30; 11 bases line up with TRBD1. Germline trimming cut 4 bases from V and 6 bases from J; bases unmatched to any gene: 8. Per germline, CDR1 GTSNPN and CDR2 SVGIG (reference sequence). The CDR3 spans 15 residues.

The chain is built from TRBV7-2 and TRBJ1-2, with a tentative D call TRBD1 (6 bases). Germline CDR1 SGHTA, CDR2 FQGNSA. V was shortened by 6 bases and J by 4 bases, with 15 bases between the two germline ends. The CDR3 loop spans 14 amino acids. DNA of the CDR3: TGTGCCAGCAGGGATAAAACAGGGACCTATGGCTACACCTTC. Its translation: CASRDKTGTYGYTF. The whole variable domain, remainder taken from reference TRBV7-2 and TRBJ1-2, is GAGVSQSPSNKVTEKGKDVELRCDPISGHTALYWYRQSLGQGLEFLIYFQGNSAPDKSGLPSDRFSAERTGGSVSTLTIQRTQQEDSAVYLCASRDKTGTYGYTFGSGTRLTVV.

The CDR3 is CASRVQGLQETQYF. As DNA, the CDR3 is TGTGCCAGCAGAGTACAGGGGCTTCAAGAGACCCAGTACTTC. The chain uses TRBV6-5 and TRBJ2-5; 7 bases align to TRBD1. After removal of 6 bases from V and 2 bases from J, the junction contained 6 bases not matched to a gene. In germline, CDR1 is MNHEY, CDR2 SVGAGI. The CDR3 is 14 residues long.

The chain couples TRBV7-2 to TRBJ1-2, with 8 bases fitting TRBD1. Germline loops: CDR1 SGHTA, CDR2 FQGNSA. This CDR3 is 16 amino acids long. V gave up 1 base and J gave up 5 bases; unmatched junction bases: 9. The CDR3 sequence is CASSLVARGHGYGYTF. CDR3 DNA: TGTGCCAGCAGCTTAGTGGCCAGGGGGCATGGGTATGGCTACACCTTC.

V is TRBV7-2 and J is TRBJ2-1; 9 nucleotides match TRBD2. This CDR3 is 16 amino acids long. The germline V gene encodes CDR1 SGHTA and CDR2 FQGNSA. V shed 1 base and J 5 bases; nucleotides not matched to a gene: 6. The CDR3 loop reads CASSLESGRRDNEQFF. The CDR3 nucleotides are TGTGCCAGCAGCTTAGAGAGCGGGAGGCGGGACAATGAGCAGTTCTTC.

This CDR3 reads CASSRYDIGLESYNEQFF. The CDR3 nucleotides read TGTGCCAGCAGCCGGTATGACATTGGACTAGAATCCTACAATGAGCAGTTCTTC. This sequence joins TRBV5-8 and TRBJ2-1, with 7 bases lining up with TRBD2. Trimming cost V 4 bases and J 1 base; bases outside gene matches: 14. Germline V gene lookup returns CDR1 SGHTS and CDR2 YDEGEE. CDR3 length: 18 amino acids. Looking up the rest from reference TRBV5-8 and TRBJ2-1 gives the full variable domain: EAGVTQSPTHLIKTRGQQATLRCSPISGHTSVYWYQQALGLGLQFLLWYDEGEERNRGNFPPRFSGRQFPNYSSELNVNALELEDSALYLCASSRYDIGLESYNEQFFGPGTRLTVL.

The V and J genes are TRBV11-3 and TRBJ2-3; D ambiguous. This CDR3 is 13 amino acids long. Trimming cost V 2 bases and J 8 bases, with 11 bases left between them. CDR1 and CDR2 (germline): SGHNT, YENEEA. The DNA of the CDR3 is TGTGCCAGCAGCTTAAACAGCCTCGGTACGCAGTATTTT. This sequence encodes CASSLNSLGTQYF.

A few counts support this clone. The gene calls are TRBV5-4 and TRBJ1-2, with 11 bases fitting TRBD1. The junction had 4 bases not matched to a gene; V was cut back by 1 base and J by 2 bases. The germline CDR1 and CDR2 sequences are SGHNT and YYREEE (reference sequence). This CDR3 has 16 residues. In DNA form, the CDR3 reads TGTGCCAGCAGCTTGCTTTGGGACAGGGGGAACTATGGCTACACCTTC. This sequence encodes CASSLLWDRGNYGYTF.

J is TRBJ2-1 and V is TRBV28, with D perhaps matching TRBD2 (6 bases). The CDR3 totals 16 residues. Between the trimmed V and J ends, which lost 5 bases and 0 bases, there was a span of 14 bases. Germline V CDR1 and CDR2: MDHEN, SYDVKM. The CDR3 reads CASSLMGGSSYNEQFF. CDR3 DNA sequence: TGTGCCAGCAGTCTGATGGGGGGAAGCTCCTACAATGAGCAGTTCTTC. Looking up the rest from reference TRBV28 and TRBJ2-1 gives the full variable domain: DVKVTQSSRYLVKRTGEKVFLECVQDMDHENMFWYRQDPGLGLRLIYFSYDVKMKEKGDIPEGYSVSREKKERFSLILESASTNQTSMYLCASSLMGGSSYNEQFFGPGTRLTVL.

The chain joins TRBV10-3 to TRBJ2-1; possibly TRBD2 for D (6 bases). V was clipped by 7 bases and J by 4 bases, with 14 bases between them. The V gene's germline CDR1 is ENHRY and CDR2 SYGVKD. The CDR3 is made up of 14 amino acids. The CDR3 DNA sequence: TGTGCCATCAAGGCGGGAATACCTTACAATGAGCAGTTCTTC. As protein: CAIKAGIPYNEQFF.

The V call is TRBV10-3, the J call TRBJ2-2; 8 bases are a match to TRBD1. Germline CDR1 is ENHRY and CDR2 is SYGVKD. CDR3 length: 13 residues. Trimming removed 8 bases from V and 4 bases from J; junction bases left unmatched: 3. In nucleotides, the CDR3 is TGTGCCATCTCAACAGGGGGCACCGGGGAGCTGTTTTTT. Its translation: CAISTGGTGELFF.

This chain links TRBV4-3 with TRBJ1-3; TRBD1 might be the D (6 bases). Germline V gene lookup returns CDR1 LGHNA and CDR2 YSLEER. The CDR3 loop spans 16 amino acids. Trimming left V 1 base short and J 8 bases short, with 18 bases between. As DNA, the CDR3 is TGCGCCAGCAGCCAAGGAGACGGGGACATCGACGACACCATATATTTT. Its translation: CASSQGDGDIDDTIYF.

The chain couples TRBV27 to TRBJ1-3; TRBD1 might be the D (6 bases). The V and J ends lost 8 bases and 2 bases respectively, with 16 bases between them. CDR3 length equals 15 residues. Germline CDR1 and CDR2: MNHEY and SMNVEV (reference sequence). The chain's CDR3 is CASALLTGTGNTIYF. CDR3 sequence (DNA): TGTGCCAGCGCTTTACTTACAGGGACTGGAAACACCATATATTTT.

The count of this clone is one. V usage is TRBV27 and J usage is TRBJ2-1; 9 bases are shared with TRBD1. V dropped 6 bases and J dropped 7; count of bases not matched to a gene: 10. CDR3 length: 15 amino acids. The germline V gene has CDR1 MNHEY and CDR2 SMNVEV (reference sequence). The CDR3 DNA is TGTGCCAGCAGCCCGGGACAGGGACCATTTAATGAGCAGTTCTTC. It specifies CASSPGQGPFNEQFF.